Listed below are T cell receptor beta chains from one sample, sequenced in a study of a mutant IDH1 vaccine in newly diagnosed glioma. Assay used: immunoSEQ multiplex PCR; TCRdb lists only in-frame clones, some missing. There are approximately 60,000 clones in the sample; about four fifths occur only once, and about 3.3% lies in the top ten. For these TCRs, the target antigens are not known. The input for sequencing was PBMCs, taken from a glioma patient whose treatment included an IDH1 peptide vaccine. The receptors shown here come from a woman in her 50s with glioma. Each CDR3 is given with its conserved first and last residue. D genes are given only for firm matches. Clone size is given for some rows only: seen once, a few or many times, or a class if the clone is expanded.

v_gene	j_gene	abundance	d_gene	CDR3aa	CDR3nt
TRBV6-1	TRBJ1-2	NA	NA	CASSIIGGYTF	TGTGCCAGCAGTATTATAGGGGGCTACACCTTC
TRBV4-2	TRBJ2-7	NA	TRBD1	CASSPGTDYEQYF	TGTGCCAGCAGCCCCGGGACAGACTACGAGCAGTACTTC
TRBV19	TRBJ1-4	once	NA	CASSMGDTATNEKLFF	TGTGCCAGTAGTATGGGGGACACTGCAACTAATGAAAAACTGTTTTTT
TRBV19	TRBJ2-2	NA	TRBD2	CASSREKAGGRYTGELFF	TGTGCCAGTAGTAGGGAGAAAGCGGGGGGCCGGTACACCGGGGAGCTGTTTTTT
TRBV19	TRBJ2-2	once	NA	CASSIGQTNTGELFF	TGTGCCAGTAGTATCGGACAGACGAACACCGGGGAGCTGTTTTTT
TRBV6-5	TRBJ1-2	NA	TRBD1	CASLKPGQGLNGYTF	TGTGCCAGCTTAAAACCGGGACAGGGTCTCAATGGCTACACCTTC
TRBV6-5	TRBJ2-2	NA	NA	CASSYRGWTGELFF	TGTGCCAGCAGTTACCGCGGTTGGACCGGGGAGCTGTTTTTT
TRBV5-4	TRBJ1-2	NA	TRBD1	CASSPIGGQQIPRGGYTF	TGTGCCAGCAGCCCCATCGGGGGACAGCAAATCCCCAGGGGTGGCTACACCTTC
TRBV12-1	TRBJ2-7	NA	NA	CASSFAGGPHHEQYF	TGTGCCAGCAGCTTTGCGGGGGGGCCTCACCACGAGCAGTACTTC
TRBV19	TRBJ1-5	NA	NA	CASSIGGQPQHF	TGTGCCAGTAGTATCGGGGGGCAGCCCCAGCATTTT
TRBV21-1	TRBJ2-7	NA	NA	CASSKGRQKEQYF	TGTGCCAGCAGCAAAGGGAGGCAGAAGGAGCAGTACTTC
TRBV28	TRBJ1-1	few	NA	CASTWRGNTEAFF	TGTGCCAGCACCTGGAGGGGAAACACTGAAGCTTTCTTT
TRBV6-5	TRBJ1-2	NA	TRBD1	CASRGQSRGYTF	TGTGCCAGCAGGGGACAGTCTCGAGGCTACACCTTC
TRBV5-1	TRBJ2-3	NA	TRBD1	CASSWVPGQGTDTQYF	TGCGCCAGCAGCTGGGTTCCGGGACAGGGCACAGATACGCAGTATTTT
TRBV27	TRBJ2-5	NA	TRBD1	CASSLRGQLQETQYF	TGTGCCAGCAGTCTTAGGGGGCAGCTCCAAGAGACCCAGTACTTC
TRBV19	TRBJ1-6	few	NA	CASSQGNSPLHF	TGTGCCAGTAGCCAAGGGAATTCACCCCTCCACTTT
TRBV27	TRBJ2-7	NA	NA	CASSLSGTGYEQYF	TGTGCCAGCAGTCTTTCGGGGACGGGCTACGAGCAGTACTTC
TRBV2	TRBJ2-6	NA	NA	CASSDRGANVLTF	TGTGCCAGCAGTGATCGAGGGGCCAACGTCCTGACTTTC
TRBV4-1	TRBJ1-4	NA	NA	CASSSLGVNEKLFF	TGCGCCAGCAGCTCGCTGGGGGTTAATGAAAAACTGTTTTTT
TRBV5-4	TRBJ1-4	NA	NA	CASSLFGENEKLFF	TGTGCCAGCAGCTTGTTCGGGGAGAATGAAAAACTGTTTTTT
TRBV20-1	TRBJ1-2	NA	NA	CSSEVSYYTF	TGCAGTTCCGAAGTATCTTACTACACCTTC
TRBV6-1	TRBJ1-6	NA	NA	CASSESNSPLHF	TGTGCCAGCAGTGAATCTAATTCACCCCTCCACTTT
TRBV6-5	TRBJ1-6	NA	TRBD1	CASSYGTGQSPLHF	TGTGCCAGCAGTTACGGGACAGGGCAATCACCCCTCCACTTT
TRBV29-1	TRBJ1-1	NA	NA	CSVETESEAFF	TGCAGCGTTGAAACGGAGAGCGAAGCTTTCTTT
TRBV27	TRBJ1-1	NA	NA	CASSLYPPQEIRSTEAFF	TGTGCCAGCAGTTTATACCCCCCTCAAGAGATCCGGAGCACTGAAGCTTTCTTT
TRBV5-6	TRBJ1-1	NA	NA	CASSRTRADTEAFF	TGTGCCAGCAGCAGGACCCGAGCGGACACTGAAGCTTTCTTT
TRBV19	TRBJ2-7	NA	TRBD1	CASSMPGQGIYEQYF	TGTGCCAGTAGTATGCCGGGACAGGGTATTTACGAGCAGTACTTC
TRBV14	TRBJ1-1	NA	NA	CASSHTLIPAFF	TGTGCCAGCAGCCATACACTGATACCGGCTTTCTTT
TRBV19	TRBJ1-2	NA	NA	CAGSQSGGYGYTF	TGTGCCGGATCACAGTCGGGTGGCTATGGCTACACCTTC
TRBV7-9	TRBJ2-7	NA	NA	CASSFKGSTYEQYF	TGTGCCAGCAGCTTCAAGGGCTCTACCTACGAGCAGTACTTC
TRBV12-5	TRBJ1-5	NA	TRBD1	CASATGDSNQPQHF	TGTGCTAGTGCAACAGGGGATAGCAATCAGCCCCAGCATTTT
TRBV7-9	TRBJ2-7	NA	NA	CASSFSGNSYEQYF	TGTGCCAGCAGCTTCTCAGGGAACTCCTACGAGCAGTACTTC
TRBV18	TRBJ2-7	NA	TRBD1	CASSQGQHYEQYF	TGTGCCAGCTCACAGGGACAGCACTACGAGCAGTACTTC
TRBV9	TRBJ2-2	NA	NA	CASGRRGQGNTGELFF	TGTGCCAGCGGTCGAAGGGGCCAGGGGAACACCGGGGAGCTGTTTTTT
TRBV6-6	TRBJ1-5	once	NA	CASSPPEVYQPQHF	TGTGCCAGCAGTCCTCCGGAGGTATATCAGCCCCAGCATTTT
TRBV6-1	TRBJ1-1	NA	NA	CASSVEVGNTEAFF	TGTGCCAGCAGTGTGGAGGTAGGGAACACTGAAGCTTTCTTT
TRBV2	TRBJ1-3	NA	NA	CASSLKQGSGNTIYF	TGTGCCAGCAGCCTTAAGCAGGGTTCTGGAAACACCATATATTTT
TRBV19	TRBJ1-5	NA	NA	CASRDGNQPQHF	TGTGCCAGTAGGGATGGCAATCAGCCCCAGCATTTT
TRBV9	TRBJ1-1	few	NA	CASSPGGTNTEAFF	TGTGCCAGCAGCCCGGGTGGGACGAACACTGAAGCTTTCTTT
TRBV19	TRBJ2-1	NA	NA	CASGTYNEQFF	TGTGCCAGCGGGACCTACAATGAGCAGTTCTTC
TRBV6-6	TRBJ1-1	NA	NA	CASRPLQVEAFF	TGTGCCAGCAGACCCTTACAGGTTGAAGCTTTCTTT
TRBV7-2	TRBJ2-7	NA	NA	CASSLTGGTGFYEQYF	TGTGCCAGCAGCTTAACGGGGGGGACAGGGTTTTACGAGCAGTACTTC
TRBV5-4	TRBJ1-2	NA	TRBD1	CASSLTRGSFYGYTF	TGTGCCAGCAGCTTAACCAGGGGGAGCTTCTATGGCTACACCTTC
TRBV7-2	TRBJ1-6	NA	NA	CASSLIAGNSPLHF	TGTGCCAGCAGCTTAATAGCCGGGAATTCACCCCTCCACTTT
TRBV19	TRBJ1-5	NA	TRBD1	CASSTDSTGVGEPQHF	TGTGCCAGTAGTACCGACTCGACAGGGGTGGGAGAGCCCCAGCATTTT
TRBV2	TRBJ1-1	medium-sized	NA	CASSWGDGNTEAFF	TGTGCCAGCAGTTGGGGGGACGGGAACACTGAAGCTTTCTTT
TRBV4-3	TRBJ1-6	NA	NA	CASSQGGAAYNSPLHF	TGCGCCAGCAGCCAAGGGGGGGCCGCCTATAATTCACCCCTCCACTTT
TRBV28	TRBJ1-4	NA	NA	CASSQEKLFF	TGTGCCAGCAGTCAGGAAAAACTGTTTTTT
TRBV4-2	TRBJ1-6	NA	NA	CASSHPTGDSPLHF	TGTGCCAGCAGCCACCCCACGGGGGATTCACCCCTCCACTTT
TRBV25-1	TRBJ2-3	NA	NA	CASWRGPTDTQYF	TGTGCATCATGGAGGGGCCCCACAGATACGCAGTATTTT
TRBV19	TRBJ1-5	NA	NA	CASSPGGGSNQPQHF	TGTGCCAGTAGTCCGGGAGGGGGTAGCAATCAGCCCCAGCATTTT
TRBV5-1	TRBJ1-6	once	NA	CASSPEGRGGNSPLHF	TGCGCCAGCAGCCCGGAGGGGAGGGGTGGTAATTCACCCCTCCACTTT
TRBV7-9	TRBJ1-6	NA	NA	CASSLGFNSPLHF	TGTGCCAGCAGCTTAGGGTTTAATTCACCCCTCCACTTT